A single T cell receptor beta chain is shown here with its context. Antigen specificity is unknown. Researchers reported that TCR beta cDNA libraries carried unique molecular identifiers. MiXCR, run by TCRdb on the PCR reads, gives a single entry per CDR3 protein. Seen here are approximately 260,000 distinct CDR3 sequences, 36% observed once, and the top ten hold roughly 4.8%. This record comes from a study of post-analysis software for immune sequencing data. Regarding the study as a whole: Comparison with controls showed significantly lower normalized Chao1 diversity in multiple sclerosis patients. A few TRBV segments, TRBV5-6, TRBV5-1 and TRBV20-1 among them, were found more frequent in patients than controls.

With 8 bases removed from V and 6 bases from J, the gap between germline ends came to 24 bases. This CDR3 region has 16 residues. The sequence was collected from a girl aged 5 to 17 with multiple sclerosis. The chain carries TRBV5-3 and TRBJ1-5, with a weak D call TRBD1 (5 bases). TRBV5-3 falls under the ORF class, with uncertain function. Sequenced material: blood. The CDR3 sequence is CASSQTGAGRGQPQHF. The CDR3 DNA reads as TGTGCCAGCAGCCAGACCGGCGCAGGGAGGGGTCAGCCCCAGCATTTT.